The rows below give T cell receptor beta chains drawn from one sample of a study of blood T cell repertoires in COVID-19. Sequenced by immunoSEQ multiplex PCR; TCRdb stores in-frame clones only, minus some. The sample has approximately 150,000 clones, 84% seen once. The sample consisted of peripheral blood. The receptor source for this set is a man aged 30 to 39 with COVID-19, enrolled during active disease. CDR3s leave out the opening cysteine and the closing phenylalanine or tryptophan. Each record gives: V gene, CDR3 length, J gene, CDR3 protein.

TRBV27	12	TRBJ1-2	ASSFGGQGYGYT
TRBV9	12	TRBJ1-6	ASTSNRGGSPLH
TRBV30	10	TRBJ1-2	AWSVHNYGYT
TRBV27	12	TRBJ2-1	ASSPMGQYNEQF
TRBV11-2	12	TRBJ2-2	ASSPEDTLGELF
TRBV7-2	11	TRBJ2-5	ASSYRQQETQY
TRBV5-1	14	TRBJ1-2	ASSAGGASNVYGYT
TRBV13	12	TRBJ2-5	ASSFGLAGETQY
TRBV10-3	13	TRBJ2-1	AIRGEGRGSNEQF
TRBV7-2	13	TRBJ2-7	ASSVRPTGDHEQY